The 7 T cell receptor beta chains below were found in one sample sequenced in a study of blood T cell repertoires in COVID-19. TCRdb's table, derived via immunoSEQ multiplex PCR, lists solely in-frame clones and lacks some. The sample shows over 60,000 clones, roughly 83% of them seen only once. Sequenced sample: peripheral blood. All receptors derive from a man aged 45-60 years with COVID-19, enrolled during active disease.

In its sample, this clone was seen once. The chain carries TRBV2 and TRBJ2-5, with 9 bases that match TRBD2. V was pared by 4 bases and J by 5 bases, with 8 bases of the junction left unmatched. Germline V gene lookup returns CDR1 SNHLY and CDR2 FYNNEI. The CDR3 is 15 residues long. The CDR3 region is CASSAAGGPGETQYF. For the CDR3, the DNA is TGTGCCAGCAGTGCGGCGGGAGGGCCGGGGGAGACCCAGTACTTC. Full variable domain (remainder filled in from reference TRBV2 and TRBJ2-5): EPEVTQTPSHQVTQMGQEVILRCVPISNHLYFYWYRQILGQKVEFLVSFYNNEISEKSEIFDDQFSVERPDGSNFTLKIRSTKLEDSAMYFCASSAAGGPGETQYFGPGTRLLVL.

This clone was counted only a few times. The chain combines TRBV15 with TRBJ1-1; D possibly corresponds to TRBD1 (5 bases). V was trimmed by 0 bases and J by 5 bases, leaving 10 bases between them. The CDR3 extends over 14 amino acids. Per the germline V gene, CDR1 is LNHNV and CDR2 is YYDKDF (reference sequence). The CDR3 DNA sequence: TGTGCCACCAGCAGAGATATTCAGGGTACTGAAGCTTTCTTT. This translates into CATSRDIQGTEAFF. Full variable domain (outside the CDR3, taken from reference TRBV15 and TRBJ1-1): DAMVIQNPRYQVTQFGKPVTLSCSQTLNHNVMYWYQQKSSQAPKLLFHYYDKDFNNEADTPDNFQSRRPNTSFCFLDIRSPGLGDTAMYLCATSRDIQGTEAFFGQGTRLTVV.

This chain uses TRBV7-2 with TRBJ1-5; tentative D call: TRBD1 (5 bases). CDR3 length: 14 residues. Per germline, CDR1 SGHTA and CDR2 FQGNSA. The V end lost 3 bases, the J end lost 4 bases, and 10 bases lay between the germline ends. The CDR3 region has the DNA TGTGCCAGCAGCTTCGACAGTATTAATCAGCCCCAGCATTTT. Encoded protein: CASSFDSINQPQHF.

The chain recombines TRBV24-1 with TRBJ1-5, with TRBD1 as a possible D gene (5 bases). Germline V gene sequence: CDR1 KGHDR, CDR2 SFDVKD. V was pared by 4 bases and J by 9 bases, with 21 bases between. The CDR3 extends over 16 amino acids. CDR3 sequence: CATSDPGEGPQGPQHF. The DNA of the CDR3 is TGTGCCACCAGTGACCCGGGGGAGGGGCCTCAGGGGCCCCAGCATTTT.

The CDR3 loop is CASSVSVSYEQYF. The CDR3 DNA reads as TGTGCCAGCAGCGTCTCGGTTTCCTACGAGCAGTACTTC. The V call is TRBV9, the J call TRBJ2-7; D not resolved. There are 13 residues in the CDR3. Germline CDR1 is SGDLS and CDR2 is YYNGEE. The V end was cut by 2 bases, the J end by 1 base, with 7 bases between.

This clone occurred a few times. This chain uses TRBV4-1 with TRBJ1-5, with D perhaps matching TRBD1 (6 bases). Germline CDR1 MGHRA, CDR2 YSYEKL. V was clipped by 4 bases and J by 3 bases, with 19 bases between them. The CDR3 has 17 amino acids. In DNA, the CDR3 is TGCGCCAGCAGCCCCCGCCAGCAGGTGGGGGCCAATCAGCCCCAGCATTTT. It yields the protein CASSPRQQVGANQPQHF.

The rearrangement joins TRBV30 to TRBJ2-2; D not certain. Trimming removed 3 bases at V and 4 bases at J, with 9 bases between. The CDR3 spans 13 residues. Germline CDR1 reads GTSNPN; CDR2 reads SVGIG (reference sequence). The CDR3 reads CAWRTQPTGELFF. The CDR3 DNA follows: TGTGCCTGGAGGACACAGCCCACCGGGGAGCTGTTTTTT.